This T cell receptor (beta chain) was sequenced for a study of shared clonotypes between healthy human individuals. Across the whole study: With ages of 18 to 49, the donors were two women and a few men.

CD45RO-negative CD8 cells positively selected for CCR7 made up the naive population, which excluded terminally differentiated effector memory CD45RA+ cells. Donors were healthy HIV-negative adults without recently reported acute infections or vaccinations. The germline V and J ends were trimmed by 3 bases and 4 bases, with 15 bases remaining between them. Germline V CDR1 and CDR2: SNHLY, FYNNEI. This CDR3 contains 15 residues. Details on this clone: Antigen unknown.

The study's findings and limits: Having only a few donors restricted how much genetic and exposure-history diversity was captured.

Clones were read by immunoSEQ multiplex PCR, and TCRdb kept only the in-frame ones, dropping some. In the table there are roughly 1,800,000 clones, approximately 94% of which are singletons. This sequence was found in a man between 18 and 35 years old in good health. Material: naive CD8+ T cells sorted from blood. This chain uses TRBV2 with TRBJ1-2, with a tentative D call TRBD1 (5 bases). The CDR3 coding sequence is TGTGCCAGCAGTGACCAGGGTGGGTATAGCTATGGCTACACCTTC. Encoded protein: CASSDQGGYSYGYTF.